These 17 T cell receptor beta chains share one sample of origin, sequenced in a study of lymphopenia after photon versus proton radiotherapy. TCRdb keeps only in-frame clones here, not all; method: immunoSEQ multiplex PCR. The repertoire holds more than 20,000 clones, with around 83% as singletons. The sequenced sample was peripheral blood, obtained from a patient treated with photon-based radiotherapy. The receptors derive from a man aged 30-40 years with gastric cancer.

The chain combines TRBV21-1 with TRBJ2-1; TRBD2 is the table's D call and was not checked against the DNA. TRBV21-1 is flagged as a pseudogene. The length of the CDR3 is 16 residues. The CDR3: CASSRSQASGDNEQFF. CDR3 nucleotide sequence: TGTGCCAGCAGCCGATCACAGGCTAGCGGGGACAATGAGCAGTTCTTC.

The gene calls are TRBV2 and TRBJ2-7, with a possible D match to TRBD1 (5 bases). This CDR3 comprises 13 residues. Trimming left V 6 bases short and J 1 base short, with 10 bases between. The V gene's germline CDR1 is SNHLY and CDR2 FYNNEI. The CDR3 spells CASRGLSSYEQYF. Written as DNA, the CDR3 is TGTGCCAGCAGGGGGCTATCTTCCTACGAGCAGTACTTC.

The chain employs TRBV5-4 and TRBJ2-1; 9 nucleotides agree with TRBD2. CDR1 is SGHNT, CDR2 YYREEE, per germline (reference sequence). Losses at the gene ends were 4 bases for V and 4 bases for J; bases not matched to a gene: 12. The CDR3 length is 17 residues. CDR3 nucleotides: TGTGCCAGCAGCCTAGAATTAGCGGGAGAGAGTTACAATGAGCAGTTCTTC. Translation: CASSLELAGESYNEQFF.

V usage is TRBV4-1 and J usage is TRBJ1-5, with TRBD1 matching over 12 bases. The germline CDR1 and CDR2 sequences are MGHRA and YSYEKL. The CDR3 length is 16 residues. Trimming took 1 base from V and 6 from J; bases not matched to a gene: 4. The CDR3 is CASSQAGQGAGQPQHF. The CDR3 region has the DNA TGCGCCAGCAGCCAAGCGGGACAGGGGGCTGGTCAGCCCCAGCATTTT.

This rearrangement joins TRBV7-2 to TRBJ1-4; D uncertain. The CDR3 length is 14 residues. The germline V and J ends were trimmed by 7 bases and 8 bases, with 17 bases remaining between them. Germline V gene lookup returns CDR1 SGHTA and CDR2 FQGNSA. The CDR3 bases are TGTGCCAGCACTAAAGACGATCCCGGCGAAAAACTGTTTTTT. Its protein is CASTKDDPGEKLFF.

This chain joins TRBV4-1 and TRBJ2-6; no clear D. The CDR3 is 15 residues long. In germline, CDR1 is MGHRA, CDR2 YSYEKL. With 3 bases removed from V and 2 bases from J, the gap between germline ends came to 8 bases. CDR3: CASSHTDPGANVLTF. The CDR3 nucleotides are TGCGCCAGCAGCCACACGGATCCTGGGGCCAACGTCCTGACTTTC.

The chain is built from TRBV11-3 and TRBJ2-3; 7 bases fit TRBD2. Germline V CDR1 and CDR2: SGHNT, YENEEA. The CDR3 contains 13 residues. V lost 10 bases and J lost 6; bases outside the gene matches: 10. CDR3 amino acids: CATSAGAGDTQYF. CDR3 in DNA: TGTGCCACCTCGGCGGGAGCAGGCGATACGCAGTATTTT.

CDR3 loop: CASSYSTGAGEKLFF. In nucleotides, the CDR3 is TGTGCCAGCAGTTACTCGACAGGGGCGGGTGAAAAACTGTTTTTT. The chain joins TRBV6-9 to TRBJ1-4; 8 bases map to TRBD1. CDR3 size: 15 residues. CDR1 and CDR2 from the germline V gene are MNHGY and SVAAGI. J was trimmed by 7 bases and V by 3 bases; bases with no gene match: 7.

The chain combines TRBV18 with TRBJ2-1, with 8 nucleotides matching TRBD2. The CDR3 loop spans 21 amino acids. CDR1 KGHSH and CDR2 LQKENI come from the germline V gene. J lost 5 bases, V lost 4 bases, and 25 bases had no gene match. The CDR3 is CASSRRGRGLASGSGHNEQFF. The DNA for the CDR3 is TGTGCCAGCTCACGAAGAGGCAGGGGCTTAGCCAGCGGGAGCGGGCACAATGAGCAGTTCTTC. Using reference TRBV18 and TRBJ2-1 for the parts outside the CDR3, the full variable domain is NAGVMQNPRHLVRRRGQEARLRCSPMKGHSHVYWYRQLPEEGLKFMVYLQKENIIDESGMPKERFSAEFPKEGPSILRIQQVVRGDSAAYFCASSRRGRGLASGSGHNEQFFGPGTRLTVL.

The chain is built from TRBV15 and TRBJ2-4, with 7 bases that match TRBD1. V shed 1 base and J 5 bases; nucleotides not matched to a gene: 5. This CDR3 has 15 amino acids. CDR1 and CDR2 from the germline V gene are LNHNV and YYDKDF (reference sequence). The CDR3, as DNA: TGTGCCACCAGCAGAGGGCCAGACAGGGAAAACATTCAGTACTTC. Its protein product is CATSRGPDRENIQYF.

This clone has more than one count but fewer than ten. This rearrangement joins TRBV7-2 to TRBJ2-5; 12 bases agree with TRBD2. CDR3 length equals 19 residues. Germline CDR1 SGHTA, CDR2 FQGNSA. After removal of 1 base from V and 5 bases from J, the junction contained 14 bases not matched to a gene. The DNA of the CDR3 is TGTGCCAGCAGCTTAGAGGGGCTAGCGGGGGGGCGTGTGTGGGAGACCCAGTACTTC. This encodes CASSLEGLAGGRVWETQYF.

The gene calls are TRBV6-5 and TRBJ1-1, with TRBD1 as a possible D gene (5 bases). CDR3 length equals 14 residues. V shed 5 bases and J shed 4 bases, with 14 bases lying between them. CDR1 MNHEY and CDR2 SVGAGI come from the germline V gene. CDR3 DNA sequence: TGTGCCAGCAGTCTTCGGGCTGGGGGCACTGAAGCTTTCTTT. This codes for CASSLRAGGTEAFF.

This clone was observed once. The chain employs TRBV2 and TRBJ2-7, with TRBD1 as a possible D gene (6 bases). V dropped 6 bases and J dropped 3 bases, with 15 bases sitting between them. The CDR3 is 14 amino acids. CDR1 and CDR2 (germline): SNHLY, FYNNEI. This CDR3 is CASRPQGNSYEQYF. CDR3 nucleotides: TGTGCCAGCAGGCCCCAGGGGAATAGCTACGAGCAGTACTTC.

The chain joins TRBV11-3 to TRBJ1-1; 7 bases match TRBD1. V lost 9 bases to trimming and J lost 8 bases; unmatched junction nucleotides: 6. The CDR3 has 11 residues. Germline loops: CDR1 SGHNT, CDR2 YENEEA. As DNA, the CDR3 is TGTGCCAGTACAGGGGTTTACGAAGCTTTCTTT. Translating gives CASTGVYEAFF.

The rearrangement joins TRBV29-1 to TRBJ2-5, with unresolved D. The CDR3 covers 15 residues. Germline values: CDR1 SQVTM, CDR2 ANQGSEA. V was pared by 4 bases and J by 2 bases, with 17 bases between. CDR3 protein: CSVGFLTGAQETQYF. In DNA, the CDR3 is TGCAGCGTTGGGTTCTTGACTGGCGCGCAAGAGACCCAGTACTTC.

The table lists this clone with a count of one. The V gene is TRBV14, the J gene TRBJ1-1, with unresolved D. CDR3 length: 12 residues. Germline V lookup: CDR1 SGHDN, CDR2 FVKESK. Trimming removed 5 bases from V and 0 bases from J, with 4 bases in between. The CDR3 DNA follows: TGTGCCAGCAGCTTTATGAACACTGAAGCTTTCTTT. Protein sequence: CASSFMNTEAFF. The variable domain in full, completed from reference TRBV14 and TRBJ1-1, reads EAGVTQFPSHSVIEKGQTVTLRCDPISGHDNLYWYRRVMGKEIKFLLHFVKESKQDESGMPNNRFLAERTGGTYSTLKVQPAELEDSGVYFCASSFMNTEAFFGQGTRLTVV.

This sequence joins TRBV7-6 and TRBJ1-1; 8 bases are a match to TRBD1. The ends lost 7 bases at V and 4 bases at J; junction bases unmatched: 5. The germline V gene encodes CDR1 SGHVS and CDR2 FNYEAQ. The CDR3 extends over 13 amino acids. For the CDR3, the DNA is TGTGCCAGCACCGGACAGGGCCTCACTGAAGCTTTCTTT. Translating it yields CASTGQGLTEAFF.